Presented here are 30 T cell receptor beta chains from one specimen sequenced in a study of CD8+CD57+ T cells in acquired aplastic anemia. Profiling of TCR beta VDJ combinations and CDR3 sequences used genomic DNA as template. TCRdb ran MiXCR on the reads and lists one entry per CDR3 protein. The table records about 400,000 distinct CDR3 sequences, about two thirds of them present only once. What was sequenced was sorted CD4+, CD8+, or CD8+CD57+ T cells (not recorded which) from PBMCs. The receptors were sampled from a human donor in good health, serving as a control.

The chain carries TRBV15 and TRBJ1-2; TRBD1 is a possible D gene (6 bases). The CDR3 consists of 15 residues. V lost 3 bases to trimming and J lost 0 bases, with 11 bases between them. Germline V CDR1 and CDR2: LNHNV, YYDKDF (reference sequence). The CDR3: CATSSPGASNYGYTF. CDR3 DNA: TGTGCCACCAGCAGTCCAGGGGCATCTAACTATGGCTACACCTTC.

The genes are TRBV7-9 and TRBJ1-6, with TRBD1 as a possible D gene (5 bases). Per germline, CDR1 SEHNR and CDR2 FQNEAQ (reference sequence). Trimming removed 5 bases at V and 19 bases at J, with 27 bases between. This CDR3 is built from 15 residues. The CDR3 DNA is TGTGCCAGCAGCGAAAACCGGGGGGAAGAATCAGCACAGCACTTT. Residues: CASSENRGEESAQHF.

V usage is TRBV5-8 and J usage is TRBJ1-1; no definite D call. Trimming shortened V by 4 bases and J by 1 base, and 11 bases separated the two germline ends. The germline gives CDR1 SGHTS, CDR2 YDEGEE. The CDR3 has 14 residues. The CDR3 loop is CASSQVWTNTEAFF. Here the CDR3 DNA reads TGTGCCAGCAGCCAAGTTTGGACGAACACTGAAGCTTTCTTT.

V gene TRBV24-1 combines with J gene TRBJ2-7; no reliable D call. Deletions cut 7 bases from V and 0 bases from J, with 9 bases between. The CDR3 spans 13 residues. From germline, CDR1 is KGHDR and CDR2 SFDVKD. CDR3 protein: CATSREASYEQYF. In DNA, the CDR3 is TGTGCCACCAGCCGAGAGGCCTCCTACGAGCAGTACTTC.

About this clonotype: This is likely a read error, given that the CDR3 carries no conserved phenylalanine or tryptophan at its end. DNA for the CDR3: TGCGCCAGCAGCGACGACTCTCATGCGGGTTCACCCCTCCACTCT. Translated, it gives CASSDDSHAGSPLHS. The chain employs TRBV5-1 and TRBJ1-6; D not resolved. The length of the CDR3 is 15 residues. The germline V gene has CDR1 SGHRS and CDR2 YFSETQ. V was cut by 4 bases and J by 9 bases, with 17 bases left in between.

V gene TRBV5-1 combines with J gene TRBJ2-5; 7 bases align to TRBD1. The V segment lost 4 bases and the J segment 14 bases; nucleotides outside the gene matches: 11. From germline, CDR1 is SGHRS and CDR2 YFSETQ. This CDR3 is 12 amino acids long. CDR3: CASSREGARYYF. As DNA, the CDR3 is TGCGCCAGCAGCCGCGAGGGGGCGCGTTACTACTTC. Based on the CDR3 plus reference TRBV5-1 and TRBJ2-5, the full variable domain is KAGVTQTPRYLIKTRGQQVTLSCSPISGHRSVSWYQQTPGQGLQFLFEYFSETQRNKGNFPGRFSGRQFSNSRSEMNVSTLELGDSALYLCASSREGARYYFGPGTRLLVL.

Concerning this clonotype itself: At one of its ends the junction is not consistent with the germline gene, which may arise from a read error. CDR3 loop: CASSKGRRARYEKFF. CDR3 nucleotides: TGTGCCAGCAGCAAGGGCAGGAGGGCTCGCTATGAGAAGTTCTTC. V usage is TRBV7-2 and J usage is TRBJ2-1, with D possibly TRBD2 on 6 matching bases. The germline CDR1 and CDR2 sequences are SGHTA and FQGNSA. CDR3 length: 15 amino acids.

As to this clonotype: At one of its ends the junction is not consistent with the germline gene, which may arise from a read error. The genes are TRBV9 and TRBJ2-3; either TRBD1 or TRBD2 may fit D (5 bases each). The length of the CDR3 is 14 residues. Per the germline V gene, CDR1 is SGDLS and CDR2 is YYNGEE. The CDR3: CASSGLRGPGAKDF. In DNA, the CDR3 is TGTGCCAGCAGCGGGTTACGGGGCCCTGGGGCCAAGGATTTT.

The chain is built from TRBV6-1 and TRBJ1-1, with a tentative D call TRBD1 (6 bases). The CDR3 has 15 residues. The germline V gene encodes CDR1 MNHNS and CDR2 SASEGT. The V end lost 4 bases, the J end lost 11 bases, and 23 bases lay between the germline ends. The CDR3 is CASSGAGAGVLLAFF. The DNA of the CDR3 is TGTGCCAGCAGTGGTGCCGGGGCAGGGGTGCTGCTCGCTTTCTTT.

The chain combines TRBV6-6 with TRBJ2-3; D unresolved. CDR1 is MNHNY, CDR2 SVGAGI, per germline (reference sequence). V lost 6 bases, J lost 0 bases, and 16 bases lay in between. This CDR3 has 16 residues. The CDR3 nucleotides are TGTGCCAGCAGCGATCGCCAGGCCAGTAGCACAGATACGCAGTATTTT. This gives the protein CASSDRQASSTDTQYF.

The CDR3 sequence is CSAPGGGRETQYF. CDR3 nucleotide sequence: TGCAGTGCTCCTGGTGGGGGACGAGAGACCCAGTACTTC. The J gene is TRBJ2-5, the V gene TRBV20-1; D tentatively fits TRBD1 or TRBD2 (5 bases each). The germline CDR1 and CDR2 sequences are DFQATT and SNEGSKA (reference sequence). Trimming took off 5 bases at V and 4 bases at J, with 14 bases between the two ends. This CDR3 comprises 13 residues.

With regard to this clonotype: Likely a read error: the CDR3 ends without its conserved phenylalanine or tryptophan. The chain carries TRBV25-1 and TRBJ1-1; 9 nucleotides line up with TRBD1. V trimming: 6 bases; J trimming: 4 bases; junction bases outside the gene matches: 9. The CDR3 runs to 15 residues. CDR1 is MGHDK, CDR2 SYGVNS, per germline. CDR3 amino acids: CASSPDRGYTTEAFS. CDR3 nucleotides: TGTGCCAGCAGCCCTGACAGGGGGTATACCACTGAAGCTTTCTCT.

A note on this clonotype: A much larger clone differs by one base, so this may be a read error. The CDR3 here is CASSQDTASEHEATEQYF. CDR3 DNA: TGTGCCAGCAGCCAAGATACGGCTAGCGAACATGAGGCCACCGAGCAGTACTTC. The chain recombines TRBV3-1 with TRBJ2-7; D is perhaps TRBD2 (6 bases). Deletions cut 0 bases from V and 6 bases from J, with 24 bases between. The CDR3 has 18 residues. CDR1 LGHDT and CDR2 YNNKEL come from the germline V gene (reference sequence).

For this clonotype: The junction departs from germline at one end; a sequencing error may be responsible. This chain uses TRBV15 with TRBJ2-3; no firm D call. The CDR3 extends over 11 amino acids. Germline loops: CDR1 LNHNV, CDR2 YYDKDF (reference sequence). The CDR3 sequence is CAASTPGPGYF. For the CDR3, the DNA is TGTGCCGCCAGCACGCCGGGTCCTGGGTATTTT.

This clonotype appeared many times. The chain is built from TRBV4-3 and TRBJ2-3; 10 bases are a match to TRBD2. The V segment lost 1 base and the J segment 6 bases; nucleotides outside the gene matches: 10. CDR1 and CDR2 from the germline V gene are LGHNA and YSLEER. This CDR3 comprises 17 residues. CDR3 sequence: CASSQGQLAGGGDTQYF. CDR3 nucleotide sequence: TGCGCCAGCAGCCAAGGTCAATTAGCGGGGGGCGGGGATACGCAGTATTTT.

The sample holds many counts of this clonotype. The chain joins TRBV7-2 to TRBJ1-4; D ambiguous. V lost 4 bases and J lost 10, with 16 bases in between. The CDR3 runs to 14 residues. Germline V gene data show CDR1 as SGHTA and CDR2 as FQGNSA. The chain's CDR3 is CASSWGLGVGKLFF. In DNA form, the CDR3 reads TGTGCCAGCAGCTGGGGTCTTGGGGTTGGAAAACTGTTTTTT.

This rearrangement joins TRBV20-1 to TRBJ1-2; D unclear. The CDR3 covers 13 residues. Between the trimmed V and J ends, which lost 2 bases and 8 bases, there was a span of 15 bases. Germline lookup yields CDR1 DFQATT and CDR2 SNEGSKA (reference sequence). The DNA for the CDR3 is TGCAGTGCTAGAAGTCAGACGCCCCAAGGCTACACCTTC. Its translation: CSARSQTPQGYTF.

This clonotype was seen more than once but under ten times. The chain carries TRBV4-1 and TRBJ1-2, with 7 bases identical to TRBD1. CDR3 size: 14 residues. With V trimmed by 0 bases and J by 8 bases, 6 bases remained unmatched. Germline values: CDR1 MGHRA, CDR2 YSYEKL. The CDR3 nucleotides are TGCGCCAGCAGCCAAGATCGGGACAGAAGAGGCTACACCTTC. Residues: CASSQDRDRRGYTF.

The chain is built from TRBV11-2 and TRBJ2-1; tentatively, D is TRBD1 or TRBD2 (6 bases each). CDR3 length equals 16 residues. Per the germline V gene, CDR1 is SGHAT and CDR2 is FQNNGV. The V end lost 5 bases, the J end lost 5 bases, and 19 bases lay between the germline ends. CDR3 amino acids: CASSLGGGEGHNEQFF. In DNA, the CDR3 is TGTGCCAGCAGCCTAGGAGGGGGAGAGGGGCACAATGAGCAGTTCTTC.

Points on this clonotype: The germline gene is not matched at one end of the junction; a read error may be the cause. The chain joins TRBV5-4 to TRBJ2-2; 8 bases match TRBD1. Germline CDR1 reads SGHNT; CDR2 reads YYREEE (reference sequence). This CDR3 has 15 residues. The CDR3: CATSPGQGNTGELFF. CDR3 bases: TGTGCCACCAGCCCCGGACAGGGTAACACCGGGGAGCTGTTTTTT.

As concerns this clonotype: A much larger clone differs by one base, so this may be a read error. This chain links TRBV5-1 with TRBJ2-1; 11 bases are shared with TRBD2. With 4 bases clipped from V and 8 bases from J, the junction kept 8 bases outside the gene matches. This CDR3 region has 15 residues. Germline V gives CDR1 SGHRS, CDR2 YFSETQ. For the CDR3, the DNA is TGCGCCAGCAGCCCTATAGCGGGGGGGGGCGATGAGCAGTTCTTC. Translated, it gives CASSPIAGGGDEQFF.

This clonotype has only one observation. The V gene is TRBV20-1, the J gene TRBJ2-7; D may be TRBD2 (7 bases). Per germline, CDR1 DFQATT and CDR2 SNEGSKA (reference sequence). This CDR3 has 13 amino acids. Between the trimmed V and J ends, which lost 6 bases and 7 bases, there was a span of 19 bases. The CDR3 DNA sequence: TGCAGTGCCATAGGGGGTAAGGGAGGGGAGCAGTACTTC. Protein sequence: CSAIGGKGGEQYF.

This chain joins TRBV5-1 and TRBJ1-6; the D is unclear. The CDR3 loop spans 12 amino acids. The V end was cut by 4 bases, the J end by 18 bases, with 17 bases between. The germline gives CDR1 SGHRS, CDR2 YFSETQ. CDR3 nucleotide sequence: TGCGCCAGCAGCCAAGATACTTCAGCTCACCACTTT. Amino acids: CASSQDTSAHHF.

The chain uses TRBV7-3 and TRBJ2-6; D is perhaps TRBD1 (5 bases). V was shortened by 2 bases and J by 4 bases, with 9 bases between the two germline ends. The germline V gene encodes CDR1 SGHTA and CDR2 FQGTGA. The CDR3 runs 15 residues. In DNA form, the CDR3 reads TGTGCCAGCAGCTTAGCAGGGCCCGGGGCCAACGTCCTGACTTTC. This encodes CASSLAGPGANVLTF.

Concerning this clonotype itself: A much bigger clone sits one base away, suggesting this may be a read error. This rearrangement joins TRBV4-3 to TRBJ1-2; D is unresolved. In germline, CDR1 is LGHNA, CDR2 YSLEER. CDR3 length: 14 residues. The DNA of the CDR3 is TGCGCCGGCAGCCAAGGACTCCTCCCCGTTGGCTACACCTTC. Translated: CAGSQGLLPVGYTF.

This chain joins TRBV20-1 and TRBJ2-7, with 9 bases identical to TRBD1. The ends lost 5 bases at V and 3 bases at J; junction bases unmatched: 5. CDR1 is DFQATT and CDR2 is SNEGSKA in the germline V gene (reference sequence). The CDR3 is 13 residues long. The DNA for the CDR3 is TGCAGTGCTTTCACAGGGGGCCGCTACGAGCAGTACTTC. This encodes CSAFTGGRYEQYF.

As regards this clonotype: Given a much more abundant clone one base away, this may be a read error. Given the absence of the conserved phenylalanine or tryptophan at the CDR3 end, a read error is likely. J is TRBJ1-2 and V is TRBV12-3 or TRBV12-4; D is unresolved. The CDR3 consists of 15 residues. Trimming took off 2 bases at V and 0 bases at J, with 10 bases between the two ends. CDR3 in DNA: TGTGCCAGCAGTTTACGGTGGCCCTCTAACTATGGCTACACCCTC. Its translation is CASSLRWPSNYGYTL.

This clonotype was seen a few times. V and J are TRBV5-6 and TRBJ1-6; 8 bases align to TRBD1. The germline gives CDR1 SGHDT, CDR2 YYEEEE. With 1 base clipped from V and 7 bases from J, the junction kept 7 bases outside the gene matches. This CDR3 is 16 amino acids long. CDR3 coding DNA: TGTGCCAGCAGCTTGTATCAGGGGGCAGGCAATTCACCCCTCCACTTT. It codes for CASSLYQGAGNSPLHF.

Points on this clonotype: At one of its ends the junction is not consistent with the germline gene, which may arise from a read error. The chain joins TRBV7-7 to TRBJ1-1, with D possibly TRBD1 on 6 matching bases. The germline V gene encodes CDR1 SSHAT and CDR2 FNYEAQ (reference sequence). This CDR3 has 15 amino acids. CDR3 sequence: CASSADAQGDTEYFF. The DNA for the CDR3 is TGTGCTAGCAGCGCAGATGCACAGGGAGACACTGAGTATTTCTTT. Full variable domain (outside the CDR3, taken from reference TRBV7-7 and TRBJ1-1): GAGVSQSPRYKVTKRGQDVTLRCDPISSHATLYWYQQALGQGPEFLTYFNYEAQPDKSGLPSDRFSAERPEGSISTLTIQRTEQRDSAMYRCASSADAQGDTEYFFGQGTRLTVV.

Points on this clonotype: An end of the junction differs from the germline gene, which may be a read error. The CDR3 bases are TGTGCCAGCAGCCAAGAGAGGGCAGATAGCAACTTC. It codes for CASSQERADSNF. The chain combines TRBV5-1 with TRBJ2-5, with a possible D match to TRBD2 (5 bases). CDR3 length: 12 residues. Germline CDR1 and CDR2: SGHRS and YFSETQ.